Following are 29 T cell receptor beta chains from one sample sequenced in a study of blood T cell repertoires in COVID-19 (TCRdb year 2020). Library construction relied on the immunoSEQ multiplex PCR assay. TCRdb took over this immuneACCESS table, retaining in-frame rearrangements with V and J assigned. Such tables are incomplete; in checked studies, under half of the missing clones stem from an unresolved V gene, and the remainder is unexplained. The sample records roughly 100,000 clones, almost 95% of which are singletons. Less than 7.5% of the sample rests with the top ten. Sequencing was performed on peripheral blood. Receptor source: a man in his forties or fifties with active COVID-19.

The chain carries TRBV19 and TRBJ2-5; 7 nucleotides line up with TRBD1. The CDR3 consists of 15 residues. Unmatched junction bases numbered 8, after V lost 5 bases and J lost 2 bases. Germline V gene lookup returns CDR1 LNHDA and CDR2 SQIVND (reference sequence). CDR3 bases: TGTGCCAGTAGTGCCGGACAGGCCTGGCAAGAGACCCAGTACTTC. This gives the protein CASSAGQAWQETQYF.

The chain is built from TRBV6-1 and TRBJ1-1; 7 nucleotides match TRBD1. Germline CDR1 is MNHNS and CDR2 is SASEGT. There are 19 residues in the CDR3. J was trimmed by 1 base and V by 2 bases; bases with no gene match: 16. This CDR3 reads CASSESPISRGTENTEAFF. In DNA, the CDR3 is TGTGCCAGCAGTGAATCCCCGATAAGTCGCGGGACAGAGAACACTGAAGCTTTCTTT.

V gene TRBV6-1 combines with J gene TRBJ2-1; 8 bases map to TRBD1. The trim removed 3 bases at V and 6 bases at J, leaving 16 bases unmatched. Germline-derived CDR1 and CDR2 are MNHNS and SASEGT. This CDR3 has 18 residues. The CDR3 DNA is TGTGCCAGCAGTGAGAACGGCGCTGGGACAGGAAGGAGCAATGAGCAGTTCTTC. This sequence encodes CASSENGAGTGRSNEQFF.

This chain links TRBV24-1 with TRBJ2-2, with D unresolved. Looked up from germline, CDR1 is KGHDR and CDR2 is SFDVKD. The V and J ends lost 12 bases and 7 bases respectively, with 8 bases between them. The CDR3 is made up of 10 amino acids. The CDR3: CAPRGGELFF. For the CDR3, the DNA is TGTGCCCCGCGAGGCGGGGAGCTGTTTTTT.

The rearrangement links TRBV5-5 to TRBJ2-1; TRBD2 agrees at 16 bases. CDR3 size: 14 residues. Germline V CDR1 and CDR2: SGHKS, YYEKEE (reference sequence). Trimming cost V 4 bases and J 14 bases; bases outside gene matches: 6. In nucleotides, the CDR3 is TGTGCCAGCAGCCCCCCGGGACTAGCGGGAGGGGAGTTCTTC. Its protein product is CASSPPGLAGGEFF.

The chain links TRBV28 to TRBJ2-4; TRBD1 matches at 10 bases. Germline CDR1 reads MDHEN; CDR2 reads SYDVKM. This CDR3 is built from 18 residues. The ends lost 6 bases at V and 4 bases at J; junction bases unmatched: 15. This chain's CDR3 is CASRPLLDRGEIKNIQYF. DNA for the CDR3: TGTGCCAGCAGACCTCTTTTGGACAGGGGGGAGATAAAAAACATTCAGTACTTC.

The CDR3 sequence is CASSQDRTSGRNEQYF. The CDR3 DNA sequence: TGTGCCAGCAGCCAAGACCGGACTAGCGGGAGAAACGAGCAGTACTTC. The rearrangement uses TRBV3-1 (or the pseudogene TRBV3-2) and TRBJ2-7; 13 bases align to TRBD2. The CDR3 is 16 amino acids. Germline V gene lookup returns CDR1 LGHDT and CDR2 YNNKEL (reference sequence). Germline trimming cut 0 bases from V and 5 bases from J; bases unmatched to any gene: 4.

The V and J genes are TRBV13 and TRBJ2-1; D is unresolved. The V and J ends lost 3 bases and 10 bases respectively, with 10 bases between them. CDR3 length: 12 amino acids. The germline V gene has CDR1 PRHDT and CDR2 FYEKMQ (reference sequence). CDR3 amino acids: CASSLVAGEQFF. For the CDR3, the DNA is TGTGCCAGCAGCTTGGTCGCCGGGGAGCAGTTCTTC.

V gene TRBV30 combines with J gene TRBJ1-1; D uncertain. Germline CDR1 reads GTSNPN; CDR2 reads SVGIG (reference sequence). Deletions cut 2 bases from V and 3 bases from J, with 7 bases between. The CDR3 extends over 12 amino acids. In DNA form, the CDR3 reads TGTGCCTGGAGTATGACATACACTGAAGCTTTCTTT. Translating it yields CAWSMTYTEAFF.

The genes are TRBV3-1 (or the pseudogene TRBV3-2) and TRBJ2-6; possible D gene TRBD2, 6 bases. The CDR3 has 16 residues. Trimming stripped 3 bases from V and 2 bases from J, with 11 bases between. Germline values: CDR1 LGHDT, CDR2 YNNKEL (reference sequence). CDR3 DNA: TGTGCCAGCAGCCAGTTTGGAGGGACTGGGGCCAACGTCCTGACTTTC. Protein product: CASSQFGGTGANVLTF.

This chain's CDR3 is CASSYWGRRNTEAFF. In DNA, the CDR3 is TGTGCCAGCAGTTACTGGGGCCGAAGAAACACTGAAGCTTTCTTT. This chain connects TRBV6-5 to TRBJ1-1; maybe TRBD1 (5 bases). The CDR3 consists of 15 residues. Germline V gives CDR1 MNHEY, CDR2 SVGAGI. V lost 1 base to trimming and J lost 2 bases, with 11 bases between them.

The V and J genes are TRBV27 and TRBJ1-1, with TRBD1 matching 10 bases. V gave up 7 bases and J gave up 3 bases; unmatched junction bases: 8. This CDR3 has 15 amino acids. The germline gives CDR1 MNHEY, CDR2 SMNVEV (reference sequence). CDR3 in DNA: TGTGCCAGCACTCCGACAGGGGGCAGGGACACTGAAGCTTTCTTT. This translates into CASTPTGGRDTEAFF.

The V call is TRBV18, the J call TRBJ1-6; TRBD1 aligns across 10 bases. CDR1 and CDR2 (germline): KGHSH, LQKENI. The CDR3 runs 14 residues. With V trimmed by 5 bases and J by 10 bases, 5 bases remained unmatched. DNA of the CDR3: TGTGCCAGCTCATCGGGACAGGGGACCTCACCCCTCCACTTT. Its protein product is CASSSGQGTSPLHF.

The chain has TRBV9 and TRBJ2-4; possible D gene TRBD2, 6 bases. The CDR3 extends over 15 amino acids. Germline V CDR1 and CDR2: SGDLS, YYNGEE. With 4 bases removed from V and 7 bases from J, the gap between germline ends came to 18 bases. CDR3 DNA sequence: TGTGCCAGCAGCTCACAGGTGGGAGGTGGGAACATTCAGTACTTC. Its protein is CASSSQVGGGNIQYF.

V and J are TRBV28 and TRBJ1-5, with 9 bases identical to TRBD1. The CDR3 consists of 18 residues. CDR1 MDHEN and CDR2 SYDVKM come from the germline V gene. Unmatched junction bases numbered 15, after V lost 5 bases and J lost 4 bases. CDR3: CASSPTRTGVGGNQPQHF. The CDR3, as DNA: TGTGCCAGCAGTCCCACCAGGACAGGGGTTGGCGGAAATCAGCCCCAGCATTTT.

This clone came up a few times. This chain connects TRBV27 to TRBJ2-7, with 8 bases matching TRBD2. This CDR3 region has 13 residues. Losses at the gene ends were 7 bases for V and 3 bases for J; bases not matched to a gene: 5. Germline values: CDR1 MNHEY, CDR2 SMNVEV (reference sequence). The CDR3 protein is CASTPAGGYEQYF. The CDR3 coding sequence is TGTGCCAGCACCCCGGCGGGGGGCTACGAGCAGTACTTC.

The rearrangement joins TRBV18 to TRBJ2-2; D not certain. V lost 3 bases, J lost 5 bases, and 13 bases lay in between. The CDR3 sequence is 15 residues long. CDR1 and CDR2 (germline): KGHSH, LQKENI. For the CDR3, the DNA is TGTGCCAGCTCACCTCGAACAGACCTTACCGGGGAGCTGTTTTTT. It yields the protein CASSPRTDLTGELFF.

This CDR3 reads CASTRRLAGGGSSTDTQYF. As DNA, the CDR3 is TGTGCCAGCACTAGAAGGCTAGCGGGAGGAGGAAGCTCAACAGATACGCAGTATTTT. The chain joins TRBV5-6 to TRBJ2-3; 11 bases align to TRBD2. This CDR3 region has 19 residues. CDR1 SGHDT and CDR2 YYEEEE come from the germline V gene. Trimming at V came to 6 bases and at J to 3 bases, leaving 18 bases not matched to a gene.

V is TRBV28 and J is TRBJ2-1; the D is unclear. This CDR3 has 16 amino acids. Germline V gene lookup returns CDR1 MDHEN and CDR2 SYDVKM. Trimming removed 3 bases at V and 6 bases at J, with 18 bases between. Here the CDR3 DNA reads TGTGCCAGCAGTTTCCGGCCTGGAGCGACGAGCAATGAGCAGTTCTTC. Translation gives CASSFRPGATSNEQFF. Full variable domain (rest looked up from reference TRBV28 and TRBJ2-1): DVKVTQSSRYLVKRTGEKVFLECVQDMDHENMFWYRQDPGLGLRLIYFSYDVKMKEKGDIPEGYSVSREKKERFSLILESASTNQTSMYLCASSFRPGATSNEQFFGPGTRLTVL.

CDR3 nucleotides: TGCGCCAGCAGCTCGCGACAGGGAAGTACCGGGGAGCTGTTTTTT. Translated, it gives CASSSRQGSTGELFF. The V gene is TRBV4-1, the J gene TRBJ2-2; 7 bases map to TRBD1. Germline CDR1 MGHRA, CDR2 YSYEKL. This CDR3 is 15 amino acids long. V trimming: 5 bases; J trimming: 5 bases; junction bases outside the gene matches: 8.

The chain links TRBV15 to TRBJ1-5, with 7 bases matching TRBD1. This CDR3 comprises 17 residues. Germline-derived CDR1 and CDR2 are LNHNV and YYDKDF (reference sequence). With V trimmed by 1 base and J by 1 base, 7 bases remained unmatched. DNA of the CDR3: TGTGCCACCAGCAGAGCCGGGAGGGGGCCGAGCAATCAGCCCCAGCATTTT. Encoded protein: CATSRAGRGPSNQPQHF.

The J gene is TRBJ2-1, the V gene TRBV10-3; 8 nucleotides agree with TRBD2. The CDR3 contains 15 residues. Germline V gives CDR1 ENHRY, CDR2 SYGVKD. Trimming at V came to 4 bases and at J to 4 bases, leaving 6 bases not matched to a gene. In DNA form, the CDR3 reads TGTGCCATCAGTGTTCGAACTAGCGGTTACAATGAGCAGTTCTTC. It translates to CAISVRTSGYNEQFF.

Only one count was recorded for this clone. This chain uses TRBV4-1 with TRBJ2-5, with TRBD2 matching 7 bases. V lost 4 bases and J lost 4; bases outside the gene matches: 6. The CDR3 extends over 14 amino acids. Germline V gene data show CDR1 as MGHRA and CDR2 as YSYEKL. CDR3 in DNA: TGCGCCAGCAGCCTGTCGACTAGCAGAGAGACCCAGTACTTC. It yields the protein CASSLSTSRETQYF.

V gene TRBV4-1 combines with J gene TRBJ2-7; TRBD1 agrees at 8 bases. V trimming: 3 bases; J trimming: 2 bases; junction bases outside the gene matches: 6. The germline V gene encodes CDR1 MGHRA and CDR2 YSYEKL. The CDR3 runs to 15 residues. CDR3 sequence (DNA): TGCGCCAGCAGCCAGCAGCAGGGGGCTACCTACGAGCAGTACTTC. It translates to CASSQQQGATYEQYF.

The chain links TRBV21-1 to TRBJ2-5; the table calls TRBD2, which could not be checked here. TRBV21-1 is classified as a pseudogene. The CDR3 length is 15 residues. CDR3 amino acids: CASSYFAGVRETQYF. CDR3 DNA sequence: TGTGCCAGCAGCTACTTTGCGGGAGTACGAGAGACCCAGTACTTC.

The chain combines TRBV28 with TRBJ2-7; D is perhaps TRBD1 (7 bases). Per germline, CDR1 MDHEN and CDR2 SYDVKM. CDR3 length equals 13 residues. The ends were cut back, 5 bases at V and 7 bases at J, with 15 bases in the middle. CDR3 protein: CASSPPGGGEQYF. CDR3 nucleotides: TGTGCCAGCAGTCCCCCAGGGGGAGGTGAGCAGTACTTC.

This chain connects TRBV28 to TRBJ2-7, with 10 bases aligning to TRBD2. This CDR3 has 15 residues. V lost 5 bases, J lost 1 base, and 5 bases stayed unmatched. Germline V gene lookup returns CDR1 MDHEN and CDR2 SYDVKM. This chain's CDR3 is CASSNIAGGSYEQYF. The CDR3 DNA sequence: TGTGCCAGCAGTAATATAGCGGGAGGTTCCTACGAGCAGTACTTC.

The chain joins TRBV20-1 to TRBJ1-1; D uncertain. The CDR3 has 11 residues. V lost 4 bases and J 8 bases, leaving 11 bases between the germline ends. CDR1 DFQATT and CDR2 SNEGSKA come from the germline V gene (reference sequence). The DNA for the CDR3 is TGCAGTGCTACCCCAGGTTTGGAAGCTTTCTTT. It codes for CSATPGLEAFF.

The rearrangement links TRBV2 to TRBJ2-3, with 8 nucleotides matching TRBD2. CDR3 size: 14 residues. V lost 8 bases, J lost 3 bases, and 7 bases stayed unmatched. CDR1 and CDR2 (germline): SNHLY, FYNNEI. The CDR3 bases are TGTGCCAGCGGTAGTAGCGGGGTTACAGATACGCAGTATTTT. This encodes CASGSSGVTDTQYF.